The clone carrying this T cell receptor beta chain has only a few counts. Its antigen is undetermined. Germline V gene sequence: CDR1 DFQATT, CDR2 SNEGSKA (reference sequence). V lost 4 bases and J 5 bases, leaving 7 bases between the germline ends. The CDR3 has 11 residues. The data originate from a study of neurological immune-mediated disorders. The authors made cDNA by 5'RACE with 10-nucleotide random UMIs. TCRdb reanalysed the 5' RACE reads using MiXCR and keeps one entry per CDR3 protein. The sample lists 39,000 or so distinct CDR3 sequences, 2% to 3% seen once, with around 12% in the top ten. Study results and limitations: Multiple sclerosis, the disease with the least TCR clonal expansion, fell below healthy controls, whereas HTLV-1-associated myelopathy showed the most.

Sequenced: PBMCs. The J gene is TRBJ2-3, the V gene TRBV20-1, with unresolved D. The source is a young man with multiple sclerosis. DNA of the CDR3: TGCAGTGCTACCCTCAAAGATACGCAGTATTTT. It is translated as CSATLKDTQYF.